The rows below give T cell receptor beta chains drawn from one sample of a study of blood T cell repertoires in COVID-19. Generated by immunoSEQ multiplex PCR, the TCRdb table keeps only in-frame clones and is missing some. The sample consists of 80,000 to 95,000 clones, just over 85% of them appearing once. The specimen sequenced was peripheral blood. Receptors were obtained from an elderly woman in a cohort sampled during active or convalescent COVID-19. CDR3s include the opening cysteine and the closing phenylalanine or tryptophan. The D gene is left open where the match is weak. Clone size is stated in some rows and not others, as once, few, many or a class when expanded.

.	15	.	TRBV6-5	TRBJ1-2	TGTGCCAGCAGTTACTCGCCCAGGGTCCTGGAAGGCTACACCTTC	CASSYSPRVLEGYTF
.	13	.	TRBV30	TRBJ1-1	TGTGCCTGGAGCTCAAGTTGGTCAGGGAAAGCTTTCTTT	CAWSSSWSGKAFF
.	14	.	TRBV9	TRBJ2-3	TGTGCCAGCAGCGAGACTACTAGCACAGATACGCAGTATTTT	CASSETTSTDTQYF
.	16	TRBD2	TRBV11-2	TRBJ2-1	TGTGCCAGTCGGAGAGGGGCTAGCGGAAGCTACAATGAGCAGTTCTTC	CASRRGASGSYNEQFF
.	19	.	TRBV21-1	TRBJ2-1	TGTGCCAGCAGCATGGGGGACAGGATATCCCATCGCTCCTACAATGAGCAGTTCTTC	CASSMGDRISHRSYNEQFF
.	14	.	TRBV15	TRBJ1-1	TGTGCCACCAGCACGGACAGAATGAACACTGAAGCTTTCTTT	CATSTDRMNTEAFF
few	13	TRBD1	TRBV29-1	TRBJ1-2	TGCAGCGTTGAGGGACAGGGGAACTATGGCTACACCTTC	CSVEGQGNYGYTF
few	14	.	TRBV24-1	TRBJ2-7	TGTGCCACCAGTGATTTTACAAGAACCTACGAGCAGTACTTC	CATSDFTRTYEQYF
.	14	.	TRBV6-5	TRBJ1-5	TGTGCCAGCAGTTACCGGACAGGCAATCAGCCCCAGCATTTT	CASSYRTGNQPQHF
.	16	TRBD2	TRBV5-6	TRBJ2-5	TGTGCCAGCAGCTTCGGGCTAGCGGGAGATTATGAGACCCAGTACTTC	CASSFGLAGDYETQYF
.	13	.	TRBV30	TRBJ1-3	TGTGCCTGGAATGGCAGGCATGGAAACACCATATATTTT	CAWNGRHGNTIYF
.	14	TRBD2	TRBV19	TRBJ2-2	TGTGCCAGTAGGGTAGTGGCGGGAGCCGGGGAGCTGTTTTTT	CASRVVAGAGELFF
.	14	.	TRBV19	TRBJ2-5	TGTGCCAGTAGTTCACGGGAGATTCGGGAGACCCAGTACTTC	CASSSREIRETQYF
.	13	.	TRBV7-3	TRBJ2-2	TGTGCCAGCAGCCCAACGAACACCGGGGAGCTGTTTTTT	CASSPTNTGELFF
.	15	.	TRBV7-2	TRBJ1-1	TGTGCCAGCAGCCCCAAGGGGGGGGAGAACACTGAAGCTTTCTTT	CASSPKGGENTEAFF
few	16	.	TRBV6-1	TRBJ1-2	TGTGCCAGCAGTGCGTTCTACAGGGCGGCTAACTATGGCTACACCTTC	CASSAFYRAANYGYTF
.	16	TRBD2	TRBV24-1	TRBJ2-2	TGTGCCACCAGTGATCCCCGGACTAGCGGAACCGGGGAGCTGTTTTTT	CATSDPRTSGTGELFF
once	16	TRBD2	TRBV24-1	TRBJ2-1	TGTGCCACCAGTGATTCCGGGACTAGCGGGATCAATGAGCAGTTCTTC	CATSDSGTSGINEQFF